The 10 T cell receptor beta chains presented below share a single source sample, sequenced in a study of post-analysis software for immune sequencing data. Study-level results: About 5 TRBV segments, including TRBV5-6, TRBV5-1 and TRBV20-1, were more frequent in patients than controls.

Their target antigens are unknown. cDNA libraries for TCR beta contained unique molecular identifiers. TCRdb re-called the PCR reads through MiXCR, storing one row per CDR3 protein. Of about 380,000 distinct CDR3 sequences listed, less than 35% are singletons. The material sequenced was blood. Receptor source: a girl aged 5-17 years with multiple sclerosis.

The rearrangement links TRBV12-3 or TRBV12-4 to TRBJ1-5, with D possibly being TRBD1 (5 bases). The CDR3 contains 16 residues. Trimming took off 6 bases at V and 2 bases at J, with 17 bases between the two ends. This CDR3 reads CASRKGRADGNQPQHF. The CDR3 bases are TGTGCCAGCAGAAAAGGCAGGGCGGATGGCAATCAGCCCCAGCATTTT.

This clonotype was counted between two and nine times. The chain joins TRBV4-1 to TRBJ2-5; maybe TRBD2 (5 bases). The CDR3 extends over 16 amino acids. Germline V lookup: CDR1 MGHRA, CDR2 YSYEKL. The V end lost 0 bases, the J end lost 5 bases, and 16 bases lay between the germline ends. As DNA, the CDR3 is TGCGCCAGCAGCCAAGATCGGAGCAGGAGGTCGGAGACCCAGTACTTC. Translation gives CASSQDRSRRSETQYF.

The V call is TRBV20-1, the J call TRBJ1-1; no reliable D call. The CDR3 covers 14 residues. CDR1 and CDR2 from the germline V gene are DFQATT and SNEGSKA (reference sequence). V lost 3 bases, J lost 0 bases, and 11 bases lay in between. CDR3 sequence reads: CSASGQTLNTEAFF. DNA for the CDR3: TGCAGTGCTAGCGGGCAGACCTTGAACACTGAAGCTTTCTTT.

This clonotype was seen only a few times. The CDR3 DNA reads TGTGCCAGCAGTTTAATTTCCGGGAGTGAAGCTTTCTTT. It encodes CASSLISGSEAFF. The rearrangement links TRBV12-3 or TRBV12-4 to TRBJ1-1, with D unresolved. CDR3 length: 13 residues. The V end was cut by 2 bases, the J end by 7 bases, with 11 bases between.

The rearrangement links TRBV12-3 or TRBV12-4 to TRBJ2-7, with 7 positions matching TRBD2. The CDR3 is 16 residues long. V shed 3 bases and J 5 bases; nucleotides not matched to a gene: 13. CDR3 region: CASSFSSWIGRDEQYF. The CDR3 bases are TGTGCCAGCAGTTTTTCGTCTTGGATAGGGAGGGACGAGCAGTACTTC.

This clonotype was found many times. The chain couples TRBV12-3 or TRBV12-4 to TRBJ2-1; D not resolved. The CDR3 runs to 13 residues. V lost 3 bases and J 0 bases, leaving 3 bases between the germline ends. The CDR3 DNA follows: TGTGCCAGCAGTTTCATCTCCTACAATGAGCAGTTCTTC. It translates to CASSFISYNEQFF.

This clonotype was counted many times. The chain employs TRBV6-5 and TRBJ2-1; D perhaps matches TRBD1 (5 bases). CDR1 and CDR2 (germline): MNHEY, SVGAGI. This CDR3 contains 12 residues. Trimming removed 6 bases at V and 10 bases at J, with 13 bases between. The chain's CDR3 is CASSTLPGEQFF. For the CDR3, the DNA is TGTGCCAGCAGCACGCTCCCAGGGGAGCAGTTCTTC.

The rearrangement uses TRBV20-1 and TRBJ2-3; TRBD1 or TRBD2 may be the D gene (5 bases each). V lost 1 base and J 10 bases, leaving 9 bases between the germline ends. Looked up from germline, CDR1 is DFQATT and CDR2 is SNEGSKA (reference sequence). CDR3 length: 11 amino acids. The chain's CDR3 is CSARVGDAQYF. DNA for the CDR3: TGCAGTGCTAGAGTAGGGGACGCGCAGTATTTT.

This clonotype was counted only a few times. The chain has TRBV20-1 and TRBJ2-7, with a tentative D call TRBD2 (6 bases). In germline, CDR1 is DFQATT, CDR2 SNEGSKA (reference sequence). The CDR3 is 20 amino acids. Between the trimmed V and J ends, which lost 1 base and 2 bases, there was a span of 30 bases. As DNA, the CDR3 is TGCAGTGCTAGAGCGATGGGTTTCTTAGCGAGTGGAGGGACCGCCTACGAGCAGTACTTC. Residues: CSARAMGFLASGGTAYEQYF.

This clonotype occurred a few times. The J gene is TRBJ2-7, the V gene TRBV7-9, with 8 bases lining up with TRBD1. There are 14 residues in the CDR3. With V trimmed by 4 bases and J by 0 bases, 2 bases remained unmatched. Per germline, CDR1 SEHNR and CDR2 FQNEAQ (reference sequence). The CDR3 nucleotides are TGTGCCAGCAGCTCGGACAGGGACTCCTACGAGCAGTACTTC. It specifies CASSSDRDSYEQYF.